The sequence of this T cell receptor (beta chain) was determined in a study of blood T cell repertoires in COVID-19. The CDR3 has 18 amino acids. V shed 7 bases, J shed 1 base, and the junction held 8 bases outside the gene matches. In germline, CDR1 is SEHNR, CDR2 FQNEAQ (reference sequence). As processed by the authors: Reference gene primers were amplified, and this amplification served to estimate nucleated cell counts. Sequencing was performed with immunoSEQ multiplex PCR; in TCRdb, only in-frame clones are kept and a portion is missing. The DNA was the basis for D and trimming; V, J and clone size are from that table. The sample holds roughly 100,000 clones, around nine tenths seen once.

Sequenced material: peripheral blood. This TCR was recovered from a woman aged 80 or over with active COVID-19. The rearrangement joins TRBV7-9 to TRBJ2-2; 14 nucleotides match TRBD2. CDR3 in DNA: TGTGCCAGCACCCTGACTAGCGGGAGGGCCGGGAACACCGGGGAGCTGTTTTTT. Protein product: CASTLTSGRAGNTGELFF. Drawing the rest from reference TRBV7-9 and TRBJ2-2, the complete variable domain is DTGVSQNPRHKITKRGQNVTFRCDPISEHNRLYWYRQTLGQGPEFLTYFQNEAQLEKSRLLSDRFSAERPKGSFSTLEIQRTEQGDSAMYLCASTLTSGRAGNTGELFFGEGSRLTVL.